The 4 T cell receptor beta chains listed next were all sequenced from one sample in a study of blood T cell repertoires in COVID-19. Method: immunoSEQ multiplex PCR; TCRdb's copy keeps in-frame clones and lacks some. The table has 100,000 to 150,000 clones, about 88% seen once; the top ten hold roughly 1.2%. Sequenced input: peripheral blood. The receptors come from a woman over 75 with acute or convalescent COVID-19.

The V gene is TRBV5-1, the J gene TRBJ2-1, with TRBD1 matching 8 bases. With V trimmed by 0 bases and J by 4 bases, 3 bases remained unmatched. The CDR3 is 15 residues long. Germline CDR1 and CDR2: SGHRS and YFSETQ. CDR3 in amino acids: CASSLEGQVYNEQFF. CDR3 bases: TGCGCCAGCAGCTTGGAGGGACAGGTGTACAATGAGCAGTTCTTC.

V usage is TRBV19 and J usage is TRBJ2-5; possible D gene TRBD1, 5 bases. Germline V gene data show CDR1 as LNHDA and CDR2 as SQIVND (reference sequence). CDR3 size: 13 residues. The V end was cut by 5 bases, the J end by 4 bases, with 11 bases between. CDR3 amino acids: CASSRTSRETQYF. The CDR3 DNA follows: TGTGCCAGTAGTCGGACATCGAGAGAGACCCAGTACTTC.

The chain uses TRBV7-3 and TRBJ1-1; D possibly corresponds to TRBD1 (5 bases). CDR3 length equals 13 residues. From germline, CDR1 is SGHTA and CDR2 FQGTGA. Trimming pared 2 bases from V and 3 bases from J, leaving 7 bases between. The CDR3 is CASSLDSDTEAFF. The CDR3, as DNA: TGTGCCAGCAGCTTAGACAGTGACACTGAAGCTTTCTTT.

V gene TRBV28 combines with J gene TRBJ1-2; D unclear. The length of the CDR3 is 14 residues. Germline CDR1 reads MDHEN; CDR2 reads SYDVKM. The ends were cut back, 3 bases at V and 8 bases at J, with 16 bases in the middle. The CDR3 sequence is CASSLGGGRSGYTF. CDR3 coding DNA: TGTGCCAGCAGTTTGGGTGGAGGGAGGAGCGGCTACACCTTC.